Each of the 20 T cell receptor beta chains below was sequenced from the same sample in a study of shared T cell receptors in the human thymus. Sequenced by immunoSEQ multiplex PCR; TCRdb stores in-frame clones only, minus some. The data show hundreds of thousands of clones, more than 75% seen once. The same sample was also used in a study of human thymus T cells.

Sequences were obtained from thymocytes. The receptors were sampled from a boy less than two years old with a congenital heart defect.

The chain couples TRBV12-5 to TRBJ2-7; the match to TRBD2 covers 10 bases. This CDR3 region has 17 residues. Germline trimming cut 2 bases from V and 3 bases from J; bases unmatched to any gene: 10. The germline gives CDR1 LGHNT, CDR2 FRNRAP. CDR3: CASGLLVAGGQRYEQYF. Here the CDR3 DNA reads TGTGCTAGTGGTTTGTTAGTAGCGGGAGGCCAACGCTACGAGCAGTACTTC.

CDR3 region: CASIQQIPYEQYF. CDR3 bases: TGTGCCAGCATACAGCAAATTCCCTACGAGCAGTACTTC. The chain links TRBV6-4 to TRBJ2-7; D uncertain. Germline assignment: CDR1 MRHNA and CDR2 SNTAGT. The CDR3 loop spans 13 amino acids. Deletions cut 7 bases from V and 2 bases from J, with 12 bases between.

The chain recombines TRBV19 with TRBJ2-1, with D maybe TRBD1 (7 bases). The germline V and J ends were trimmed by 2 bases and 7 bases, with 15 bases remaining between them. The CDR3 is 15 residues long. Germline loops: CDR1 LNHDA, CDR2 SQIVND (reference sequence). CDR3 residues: CASSIQGGSFNEQFF. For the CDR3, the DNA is TGTGCCAGTAGTATACAGGGGGGCAGCTTTAATGAGCAGTTCTTC.

Here the CDR3 reads CASSLVAGQYEQYF. In DNA, the CDR3 is TGCGCCAGCAGCTTGGTGGCAGGACAGTACGAGCAGTACTTC. This chain joins TRBV5-1 and TRBJ2-7, with D perhaps matching TRBD1 (6 bases). The CDR3 consists of 14 residues. Germline V CDR1 and CDR2: SGHRS, YFSETQ. V shed 0 bases and J shed 4 bases, with 11 bases lying between them.

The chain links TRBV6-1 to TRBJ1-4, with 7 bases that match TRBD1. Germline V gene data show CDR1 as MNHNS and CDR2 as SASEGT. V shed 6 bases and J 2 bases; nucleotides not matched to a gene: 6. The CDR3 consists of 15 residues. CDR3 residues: CASRGQSGTNEKLFF. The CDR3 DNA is TGTGCCAGCAGGGGACAGTCGGGGACTAATGAAAAACTGTTTTTT.

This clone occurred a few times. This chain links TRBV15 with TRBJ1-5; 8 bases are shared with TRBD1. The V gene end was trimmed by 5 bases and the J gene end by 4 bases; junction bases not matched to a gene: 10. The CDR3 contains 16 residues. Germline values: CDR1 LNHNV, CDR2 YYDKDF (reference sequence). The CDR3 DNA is TGTGCCACCAGCGTACACAACGGGACAGGTAATCAGCCCCAGCATTTT. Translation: CATSVHNGTGNQPQHF.

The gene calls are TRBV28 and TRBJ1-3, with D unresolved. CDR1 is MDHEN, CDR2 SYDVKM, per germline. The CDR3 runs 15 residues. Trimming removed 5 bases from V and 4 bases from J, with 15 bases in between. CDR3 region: CASSTIDQQGNTIYF. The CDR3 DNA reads TGTGCCAGCAGTACCATAGACCAACAGGGAAACACCATATATTTT.

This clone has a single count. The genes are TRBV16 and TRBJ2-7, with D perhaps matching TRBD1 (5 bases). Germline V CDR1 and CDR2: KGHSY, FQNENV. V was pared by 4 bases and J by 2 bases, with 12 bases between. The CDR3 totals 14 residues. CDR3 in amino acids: CASSPLQGTYEQYF. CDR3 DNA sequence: TGTGCCAGCAGCCCCCTTCAGGGTACCTACGAGCAGTACTTC.

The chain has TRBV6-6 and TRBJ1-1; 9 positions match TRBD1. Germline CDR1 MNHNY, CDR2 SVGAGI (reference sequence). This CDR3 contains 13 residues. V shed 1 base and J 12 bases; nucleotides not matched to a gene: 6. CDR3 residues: CASSYLKDRGSFF. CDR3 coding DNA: TGTGCCAGCAGTTACTTAAAGGACAGGGGTTCTTTCTTT.

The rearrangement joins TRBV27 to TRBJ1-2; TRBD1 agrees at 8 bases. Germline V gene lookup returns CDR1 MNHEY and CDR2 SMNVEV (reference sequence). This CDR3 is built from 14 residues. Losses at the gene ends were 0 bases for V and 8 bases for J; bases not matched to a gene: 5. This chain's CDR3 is CASSLSPQGVGYTF. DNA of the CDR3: TGTGCCAGCAGTTTATCCCCACAGGGGGTAGGCTACACCTTC.

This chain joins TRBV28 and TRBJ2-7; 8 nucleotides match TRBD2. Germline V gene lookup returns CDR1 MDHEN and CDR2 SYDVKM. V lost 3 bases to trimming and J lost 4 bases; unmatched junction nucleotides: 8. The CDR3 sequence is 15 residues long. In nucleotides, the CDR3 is TGTGCCAGCAGTTTTCGGGAGGGCCGTCGTTACGAGCAGTACTTC. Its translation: CASSFREGRRYEQYF.

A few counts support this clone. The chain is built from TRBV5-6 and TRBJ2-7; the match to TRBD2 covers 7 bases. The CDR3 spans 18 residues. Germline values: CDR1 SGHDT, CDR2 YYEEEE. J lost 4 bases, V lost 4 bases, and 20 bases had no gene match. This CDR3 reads CASSQGTTEIGYLYEQYF. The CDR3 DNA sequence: TGTGCCAGCAGCCAAGGGACTACCGAAATTGGATACTTATACGAGCAGTACTTC.

CDR3 sequence: CASSVGSSGNTIYF. The CDR3 DNA reads as TGTGCCAGCAGTGTGGGGAGCTCTGGAAACACCATATATTTT. The chain couples TRBV6-4 to TRBJ1-3, with D hard to call. CDR1 is MRHNA, CDR2 SNTAGT, per germline. V was trimmed by 4 bases and J by 0 bases, leaving 7 bases between them. This CDR3 is 14 amino acids long.

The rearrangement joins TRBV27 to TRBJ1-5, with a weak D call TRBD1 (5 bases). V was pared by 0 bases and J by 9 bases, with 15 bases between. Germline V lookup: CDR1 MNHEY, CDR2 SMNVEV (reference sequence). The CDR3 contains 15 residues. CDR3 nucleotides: TGTGCCAGCAGTTTATCGATTAGGGGTTCTTGGCCCCAGCATTTT. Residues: CASSLSIRGSWPQHF.

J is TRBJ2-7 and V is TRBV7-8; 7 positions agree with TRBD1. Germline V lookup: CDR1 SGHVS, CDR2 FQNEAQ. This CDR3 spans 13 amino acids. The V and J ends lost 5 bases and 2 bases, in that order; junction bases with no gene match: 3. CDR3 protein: CASSKDRTYEQYF. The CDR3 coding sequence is TGTGCCAGCAGCAAGGACAGGACCTACGAGCAGTACTTC.

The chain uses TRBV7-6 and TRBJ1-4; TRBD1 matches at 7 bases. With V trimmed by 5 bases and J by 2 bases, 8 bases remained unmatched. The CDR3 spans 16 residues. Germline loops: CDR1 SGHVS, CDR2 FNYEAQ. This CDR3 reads CASSRPDRETNEKLFF. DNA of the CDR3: TGTGCCAGCAGCCGGCCCGACAGGGAGACTAATGAAAAACTGTTTTTT.

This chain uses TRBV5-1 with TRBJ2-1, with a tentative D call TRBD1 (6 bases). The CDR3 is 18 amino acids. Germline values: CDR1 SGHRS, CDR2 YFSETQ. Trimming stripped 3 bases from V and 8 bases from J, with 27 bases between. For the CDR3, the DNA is TGCGCCAGCAGCTCGCAATCGAACCAGGGGAACCTAGGGGATGAGCAGTTCTTC. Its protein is CASSSQSNQGNLGDEQFF. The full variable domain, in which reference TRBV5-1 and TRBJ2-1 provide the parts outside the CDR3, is KAGVTQTPRYLIKTRGQQVTLSCSPISGHRSVSWYQQTPGQGLQFLFEYFSETQRNKGNFPGRFSGRQFSNSRSEMNVSTLELGDSALYLCASSSQSNQGNLGDEQFFGPGTRLTVL.

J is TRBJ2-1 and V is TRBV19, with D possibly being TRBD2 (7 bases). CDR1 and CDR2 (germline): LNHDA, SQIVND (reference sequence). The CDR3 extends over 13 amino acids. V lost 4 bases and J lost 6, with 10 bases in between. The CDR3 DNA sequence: TGTGCCAGTAGTAGCGGGGGCTTCAATGAGCAGTTCTTC. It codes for CASSSGGFNEQFF. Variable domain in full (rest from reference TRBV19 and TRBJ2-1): DGGITQSPKYLFRKEGQNVTLSCEQNLNHDAMYWYRQDPGQGLRLIYYSQIVNDFQKGDIAEGYSVSREKKESFPLTVTSAQKNPTAFYLCASSSGGFNEQFFGPGTRLTVL.

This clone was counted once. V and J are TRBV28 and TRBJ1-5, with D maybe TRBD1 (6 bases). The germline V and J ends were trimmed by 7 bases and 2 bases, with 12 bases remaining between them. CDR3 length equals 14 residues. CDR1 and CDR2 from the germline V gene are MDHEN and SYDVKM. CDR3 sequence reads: CASNTGNRNQPQHF. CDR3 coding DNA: TGTGCCAGCAACACAGGGAATCGCAATCAGCCCCAGCATTTT.

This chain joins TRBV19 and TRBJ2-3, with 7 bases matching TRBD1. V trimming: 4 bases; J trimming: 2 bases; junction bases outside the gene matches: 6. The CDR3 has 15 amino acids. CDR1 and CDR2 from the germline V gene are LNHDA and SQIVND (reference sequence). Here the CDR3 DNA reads TGTGCCAGTAGTACCCGACAGGGTCACACAGATACGCAGTATTTT. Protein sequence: CASSTRQGHTDTQYF.